This T cell receptor (beta chain) was identified in a study of T cell responses to AZD1222 COVID-19 vaccine. Regarding the study as a whole: Among spike-specific TCRs, nearly half reportedly target unmutated variant regions.

As for this clone: Its specificity is not known.

The J segment lost 7 bases and the V segment lost 5 bases, leaving 17 bases of the junction unmatched. This CDR3 is built from 17 residues. The germline gives CDR1 MNHNY, CDR2 SVGAGI (reference sequence). Using immunoSEQ multiplex PCR, the repertoire was profiled, and TCRdb retains in-frame clones only, with some absent. The data hold 84,000 or so clones, with approximately 92% observed a single time. The sequence derives from an adult in good health. J is TRBJ2-1 and V is TRBV6-6, with 7 bases fitting TRBD1. The input for sequencing was peripheral blood, taken on day 0 of AZD1222 vaccination. CDR3 DNA: TGTGCCAGCAGTCACGCACGTACAGGGGCCCGAGAAAATGAGCAGTTCTTC. It encodes CASSHARTGARENEQFF.